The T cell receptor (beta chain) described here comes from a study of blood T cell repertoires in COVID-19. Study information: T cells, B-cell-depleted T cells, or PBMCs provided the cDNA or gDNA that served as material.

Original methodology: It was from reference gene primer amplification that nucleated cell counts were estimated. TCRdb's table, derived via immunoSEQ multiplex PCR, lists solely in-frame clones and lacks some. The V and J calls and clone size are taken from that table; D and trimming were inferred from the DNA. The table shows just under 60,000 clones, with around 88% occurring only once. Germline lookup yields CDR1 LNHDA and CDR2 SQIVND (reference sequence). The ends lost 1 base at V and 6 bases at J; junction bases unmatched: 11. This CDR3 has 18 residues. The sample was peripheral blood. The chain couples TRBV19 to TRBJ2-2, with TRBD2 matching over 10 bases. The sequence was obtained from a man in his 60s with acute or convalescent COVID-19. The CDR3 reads CASSIARGASGRAGELFF. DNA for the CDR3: TGTGCCAGTAGTATAGCCCGGGGGGCTAGCGGGAGAGCCGGGGAGCTGTTTTTT.